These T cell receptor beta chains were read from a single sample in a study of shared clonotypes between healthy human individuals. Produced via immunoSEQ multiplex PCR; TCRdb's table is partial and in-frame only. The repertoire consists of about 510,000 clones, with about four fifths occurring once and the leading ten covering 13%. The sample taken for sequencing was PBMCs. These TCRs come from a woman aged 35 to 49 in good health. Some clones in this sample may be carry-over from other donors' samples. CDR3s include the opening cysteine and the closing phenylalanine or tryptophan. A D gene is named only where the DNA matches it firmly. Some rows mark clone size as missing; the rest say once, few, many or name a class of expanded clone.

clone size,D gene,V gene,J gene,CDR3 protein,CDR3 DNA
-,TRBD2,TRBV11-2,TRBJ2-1,CASSTSGGYNEQFF,TGTGCCAGCAGCACTAGCGGGGGTTACAATGAGCAGTTCTTC
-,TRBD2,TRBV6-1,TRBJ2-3,CASSEGGGRYPDTQYF,TGTGCCAGCAGTGAAGGAGGCGGGAGGTACCCAGATACGCAGTATTTT
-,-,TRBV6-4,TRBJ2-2,CASSASQGTTGELFF,TGTGCCAGCAGTGCCTCTCAGGGAACGACCGGGGAGCTGTTTTTT
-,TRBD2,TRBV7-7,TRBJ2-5,CASSHTLAGGRKETQYF,TGTGCCAGCAGTCACACTCTAGCGGGAGGTCGTAAGGAGACCCAGTACTTC
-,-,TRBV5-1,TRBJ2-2,CASRGLWNTGELFF,TGCGCCAGCAGGGGATTGTGGAACACCGGGGAGCTGTTTTTT
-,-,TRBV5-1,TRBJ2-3,CASSLGQSDTQYF,TGCGCCAGCAGCTTGGGGCAGTCAGATACGCAGTATTTT
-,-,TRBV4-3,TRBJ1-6,CASSPAHLNSPLHF,TGCGCCAGCAGCCCCGCACACTTGAATTCACCCCTCCACTTT
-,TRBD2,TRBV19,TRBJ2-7,CASSTPGLADSYEQYF,TGTGCCAGTAGTACCCCGGGACTAGCGGACTCCTACGAGCAGTACTTC
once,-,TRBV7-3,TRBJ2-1,CASSQDRDPSYNEQFF,TGTGCCAGCAGCCAAGATCGGGACCCCTCCTACAATGAGCAGTTCTTC
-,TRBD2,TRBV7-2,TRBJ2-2,CASSLEGLAVARNTGELFF,TGTGCCAGCAGCTTAGAGGGACTAGCGGTCGCTCGGAACACCGGGGAGCTGTTTTTT
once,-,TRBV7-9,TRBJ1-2,CASSLSAGNYGYTF,TGTGCCAGCAGCTTATCCGCGGGGAACTATGGCTACACCTTC
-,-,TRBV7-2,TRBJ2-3,CASSPSVVNLQSTQYF,TGTGCCAGCAGCCCCTCAGTTGTCAACCTTCAATCTACGCAGTATTTT
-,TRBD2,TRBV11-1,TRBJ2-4,CASSFSGSAKNIQYF,TGTGCCAGCAGCTTTAGCGGGAGTGCCAAAAACATTCAGTACTTC
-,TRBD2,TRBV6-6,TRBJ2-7,CASRQGLAGVYEQYF,TGTGCCAGCAGGCAAGGACTAGCGGGAGTCTACGAGCAGTACTTC
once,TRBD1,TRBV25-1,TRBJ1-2,CASSEWARDRDGYTF,TGTGCCAGCAGTGAATGGGCTCGGGACAGAGATGGCTACACCTTC
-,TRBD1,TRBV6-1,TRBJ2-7,CASSDPGQGFNEQYF,TGTGCCAGCAGTGACCCGGGACAGGGCTTCAACGAGCAGTACTTC
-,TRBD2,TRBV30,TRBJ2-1,CAWSVPTGGGNEQFF,TGTGCCTGGAGTGTACCCACGGGGGGGGGCAATGAGCAGTTCTTC
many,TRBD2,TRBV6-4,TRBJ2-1,CASSDSAAGVNEQFF,TGTGCCAGCAGTGACTCGGCGGCGGGGGTGAATGAGCAGTTCTTC
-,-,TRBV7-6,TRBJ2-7,CASSSNSAPTFPYEQYF,TGTGCCAGCAGCTCAAACTCGGCGCCCACCTTCCCCTACGAGCAGTACTTC
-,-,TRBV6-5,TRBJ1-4,CASSYGAGGREKLFF,TGTGCCAGCAGTTACGGGGCAGGAGGTCGGGAAAAACTGTTTTTT
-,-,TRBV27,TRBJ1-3,CASRASGHPSGNTIYF,TGTGCCAGCAGGGCTTCGGGACACCCCTCTGGAAACACCATATATTTT
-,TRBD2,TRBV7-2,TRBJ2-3,CASSLLGGTDTQYF,TGTGCCAGCAGCTTATTGGGAGGGACAGATACGCAGTATTTT
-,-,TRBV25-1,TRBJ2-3,CASSTSTDTQYF,TGTGCCAGCAGTACTAGCACAGATACGCAGTATTTT
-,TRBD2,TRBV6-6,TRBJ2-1,CASSYGLRLAGGEQFF,TGTGCCAGCAGTTACGGGCTGAGACTAGCGGGAGGTGAGCAGTTCTTC
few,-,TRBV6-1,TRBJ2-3,CASSGTTDTQYF,TGTGCCAGCAGTGGGACAACAGATACGCAGTATTTT
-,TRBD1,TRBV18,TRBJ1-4,CASSLQQGAIGEKLFF,TGTGCCAGCTCACTCCAACAGGGGGCCATAGGTGAAAAACTGTTTTTT
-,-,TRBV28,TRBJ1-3,CASRVAGGSGNTIYF,TGTGCCAGCAGGGTCGCCGGGGGGAGCGGAAACACCATATATTTT
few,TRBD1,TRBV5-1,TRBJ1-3,CASSPDRVDTIYF,TGCGCCAGCAGCCCGGACAGGGTTGACACCATATATTTT